This TCR beta chain came from a study of blood T cells in healthy people across ages. V lost 9 bases to trimming and J lost 3 bases; unmatched junction nucleotides: 8. The length of the CDR3 is 13 residues. CDR1 SNHLY and CDR2 FYNNEI come from the germline V gene. Through a sample-barcoded 5' primer and a J-beta primer mix, a second PCR was run for about 6 to 11 cycles. Via MiXCR, TCRdb re-called the 5' RACE reads, giving one row per CDR3 protein. This table has 1.2 million to 1.5 million distinct CDR3 sequences, roughly 45% appearing once. This sequence joins TRBV2 and TRBJ2-7; the match to TRBD1 covers 7 bases. Sequenced: blood. The receptor was isolated from a woman aged 18-29 years in good health. CDR3 region: CASDRDRLYEQYF. CDR3 in DNA: TGTGCCAGTGACCGGGACAGACTCTACGAGCAGTACTTC.